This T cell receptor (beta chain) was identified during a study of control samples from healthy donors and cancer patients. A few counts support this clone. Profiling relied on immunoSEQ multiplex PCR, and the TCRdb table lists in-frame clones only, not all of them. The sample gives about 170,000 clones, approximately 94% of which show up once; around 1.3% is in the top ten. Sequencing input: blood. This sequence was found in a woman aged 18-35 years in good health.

The CDR3 loop reads CASSRRVRKDGYTF. In nucleotides, the CDR3 is TGTGCCAGCAGCCGGCGGGTCCGGAAGGATGGCTACACCTTC. The V and J genes are TRBV4-2 and TRBJ1-2, with D uncertain. CDR3 length: 14 residues. The germline V gene encodes CDR1 LGHNA and CDR2 YNFKEQ. Trimming pared 4 bases from V and 6 bases from J, leaving 15 bases between.